A single sample gave rise to the 14 T cell receptor beta chains below, sequenced in a study of OX40 agonist ivuxolimab in advanced cancers. Profiled with immunoSEQ multiplex PCR; TCRdb holds only in-frame clones, not every one. The repertoire holds some 100,000 clones, with around 89% as singletons. The sample consisted of CD4+ or CD8+ T cells sorted from blood, taken in a trial of the OX40 agonist ivuxolimab. All receptors derive from an adult with an advanced solid tumor such as melanoma, head and neck, liver or kidney cancer.

The chain combines TRBV30 with TRBJ2-3; TRBD2 matches 7 bases. From germline, CDR1 is GTSNPN and CDR2 SVGIG (reference sequence). V trimming: 3 bases; J trimming: 0 bases; junction bases outside the gene matches: 3. The CDR3 totals 14 residues. The chain's CDR3 is CAWRGGVSTDTQYF. CDR3 in DNA: TGTGCCTGGAGGGGGGGGGTTAGCACAGATACGCAGTATTTT.

This rearrangement joins TRBV28 to TRBJ1-2, with 11 bases aligning to TRBD1. The trim removed 5 bases at V and 8 bases at J, leaving 13 bases unmatched. CDR3 size: 16 residues. Per the germline V gene, CDR1 is MDHEN and CDR2 is SYDVKM. CDR3 sequence: CASSRTGGSEVRGYTF. The CDR3 DNA reads as TGTGCCAGCAGTCGGACAGGGGGCTCAGAGGTCCGCGGCTACACCTTC.

The chain employs TRBV7-9 and TRBJ2-2, with 8 bases identical to TRBD1. The CDR3 length is 15 residues. Trimming removed 1 base from V and 7 bases from J; junction bases left unmatched: 5. The germline gives CDR1 SEHNR, CDR2 FQNEAQ (reference sequence). The CDR3 DNA reads TGTGCCAGCAGCTTAGGGCAGGGGGCCGGCGGGGAGCTGTTTTTT. This gives the protein CASSLGQGAGGELFF.

J is TRBJ2-3 and V is TRBV10-1; TRBD1 is a possible D gene (6 bases). Germline loops: CDR1 WNHNN, CDR2 SYGVQD (reference sequence). This CDR3 contains 15 residues. V was trimmed by 4 bases and J by 5 bases, leaving 16 bases between them. CDR3 sequence (DNA): TGCGCCAGCAGTGGGGCTACAGGGATGGGAGATACGCAGTATTTT. Translated, it gives CASSGATGMGDTQYF.

This chain uses TRBV21-1 with TRBJ1-6. TRBV21-1 is noted as a pseudogene. The CDR3 runs 15 residues. The CDR3 region has the DNA TGTGCCAGCAGCACAAAGGGACGGAATAATTCACCCCTCCACTTT. Encoded protein: CASSTKGRNNSPLHF.

The chain recombines TRBV18 with TRBJ2-1; 11 positions agree with TRBD1. The CDR3 loop spans 15 amino acids. V was clipped by 3 bases and J by 6 bases; unmatched bases: 4. The germline gives CDR1 KGHSH, CDR2 LQKENI. CDR3 coding DNA: TGTGCCAGCTCACCCGGACAGGGGGCTTTCAATGAGCAGTTCTTC. Translated: CASSPGQGAFNEQFF. The entire variable domain, with the rest obtained from reference TRBV18 and TRBJ2-1, is as follows: NAGVMQNPRHLVRRRGQEARLRCSPMKGHSHVYWYRQLPEEGLKFMVYLQKENIIDESGMPKERFSAEFPKEGPSILRIQQVVRGDSAAYFCASSPGQGAFNEQFFGPGTRLTVL.

The rearrangement links TRBV7-3 to TRBJ2-3; D is ambiguous. Germline CDR1 reads SGHTA; CDR2 reads FQGTGA. V lost 1 base and J lost 1, with 6 bases in between. The CDR3 covers 14 residues. The CDR3 loop is CASSLRAGTDTQYF. For the CDR3, the DNA is TGTGCCAGCAGCTTAAGGGCAGGCACAGATACGCAGTATTTT.

The genes are TRBV5-1 and TRBJ2-3; 9 bases map to TRBD2. Germline CDR1 and CDR2: SGHRS and YFSETQ. The CDR3 runs 17 residues. Trimming at V came to 2 bases and at J to 6 bases, leaving 13 bases not matched to a gene. In DNA, the CDR3 is TGCGCCAGCAGCTTTGGAGTAGCGGGGGCCGGGGGGGATACGCAGTATTTT. Amino acid sequence: CASSFGVAGAGGDTQYF.

The chain recombines TRBV6-1 with TRBJ1-2; maybe TRBD1 (5 bases). V dropped 3 bases and J dropped 4 bases, with 15 bases sitting between them. CDR1 and CDR2 (germline): MNHNS, SASEGT. The CDR3 is made up of 15 amino acids. The CDR3 coding sequence is TGTGCCAGCAGTGACCCGGGACTGGGGCTCTATGGCTACACCTTC. This codes for CASSDPGLGLYGYTF.

This CDR3 is CASSPRQSVDTQYF. CDR3 nucleotides: TGTGCCAGCTCACCCCGACAGTCCGTAGATACGCAGTATTTT. V usage is TRBV18 and J usage is TRBJ2-3; a possible D gene is TRBD1 (5 bases). This CDR3 region has 14 residues. In germline, CDR1 is KGHSH, CDR2 LQKENI. V lost 3 bases, J lost 5 bases, and 12 bases lay in between. Full variable domain (outside the CDR3, taken from reference TRBV18 and TRBJ2-3): NAGVMQNPRHLVRRRGQEARLRCSPMKGHSHVYWYRQLPEEGLKFMVYLQKENIIDESGMPKERFSAEFPKEGPSILRIQQVVRGDSAAYFCASSPRQSVDTQYFGPGTRLTVL.

This clone appeared a single time. The V gene is TRBV29-1, the J gene TRBJ2-2; TRBD1 aligns across 8 bases. The CDR3 spans 15 residues. V shed 3 bases, J shed 6 bases, and the junction held 9 bases outside the gene matches. Germline V gene data show CDR1 as SQVTM and CDR2 as ANQGSEA. The CDR3 nucleotides read TGCAGCGTTGAGGACAGGGCGGGTCCCGCCGGGGAGCTGTTTTTT. Its translation is CSVEDRAGPAGELFF.

This clone was counted only a few times. The V and J genes are TRBV11-2 and TRBJ2-7, with D perhaps matching TRBD2 (6 bases). Germline V lookup: CDR1 SGHAT, CDR2 FQNNGV. V was shortened by 5 bases and J by 2 bases, with 13 bases between the two germline ends. CDR3 length: 14 amino acids. CDR3 sequence reads: CASSHGTLTYEQYF. CDR3 DNA: TGTGCCAGCAGCCACGGGACTTTAACCTACGAGCAGTACTTC.

The V call is TRBV6-5, the J call TRBJ2-6; TRBD2 is a possible D gene (7 bases). The germline CDR1 and CDR2 sequences are MNHEY and SVGAGI. Trimming removed 4 bases from V and 2 bases from J, with 12 bases in between. The CDR3 loop spans 16 amino acids. The CDR3 is CASSSPGGPGANVLTF. In nucleotides, the CDR3 is TGTGCCAGCAGTTCCCCCGGGGGGCCTGGGGCCAACGTCCTGACTTTC.

J is TRBJ1-2 and V is TRBV5-4; D perhaps matches TRBD1 (5 bases). The V gene lost 7 bases and the J gene lost 7 bases, with 20 bases spanning the gap. Per the germline V gene, CDR1 is SGHNT and CDR2 is YYREEE (reference sequence). The CDR3 loop spans 14 amino acids. CDR3 residues: CASRFGRDVRGYTF. The CDR3 bases are TGTGCCAGCCGGTTCGGCAGGGACGTACGTGGCTACACCTTC.